This T cell receptor (beta chain) was found in a study of OX40 agonist ivuxolimab in advanced cancers. Across the whole study: Patients were treated with ivuxolimab, an agonistic anti-OX40 (CD134) antibody. Dose-escalation cases comprised hepatocellular carcinoma, melanoma, renal cell or head and neck cancer. Partial responses, seen in three patients, involved one hepatocellular carcinoma and two cutaneous melanomas.

This CDR3 has 13 residues. V shed 4 bases and J 5 bases; nucleotides not matched to a gene: 4. The germline V gene has CDR1 ENHRY and CDR2 SYGVKD. Some clones are missing from TCRdb's copy, which holds only in-frame ones; the method was immunoSEQ multiplex PCR. The sample yields some 52,000 clones, 80% to 95% seen once. This clone showed up just once. The starting material was CD4+ or CD8+ T cells sorted from blood, obtained in a trial of the OX40 agonist ivuxolimab. This sequence joins TRBV10-3 and TRBJ1-2; 7 positions match TRBD1. The sequence derives from an adult with an advanced solid tumor such as melanoma, head and neck, liver or kidney cancer. The CDR3 bases are TGTGCCATCAGTGTCGACAGGGTTTATGGCTACACCTTC. Its protein is CAISVDRVYGYTF.